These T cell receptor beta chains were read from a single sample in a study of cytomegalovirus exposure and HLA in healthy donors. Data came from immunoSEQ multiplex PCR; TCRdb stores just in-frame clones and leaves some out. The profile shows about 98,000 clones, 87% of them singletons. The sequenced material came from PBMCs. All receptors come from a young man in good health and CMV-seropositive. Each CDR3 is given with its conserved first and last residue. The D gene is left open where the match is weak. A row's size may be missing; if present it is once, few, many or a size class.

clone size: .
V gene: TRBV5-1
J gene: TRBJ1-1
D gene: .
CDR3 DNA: TGCGCCAGCAGCCCCCTCGGGGAGGGGGCTGAAGCTTTCTTT
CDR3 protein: CASSPLGEGAEAFF

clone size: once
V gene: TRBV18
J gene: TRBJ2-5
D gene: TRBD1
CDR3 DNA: TGTGCCAGCTCACCGGGGACAGGGGAAGAGACCCAGTACTTC
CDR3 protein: CASSPGTGEETQYF

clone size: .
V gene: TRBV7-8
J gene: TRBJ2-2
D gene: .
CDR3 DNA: TGTGCCAGCAGCTTGCTTGACAGCCACTCGAACACCGGGGAGCTGTTTTTT
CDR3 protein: CASSLLDSHSNTGELFF

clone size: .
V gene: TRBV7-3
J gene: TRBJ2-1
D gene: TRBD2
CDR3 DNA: TGTGCCAGCAGCTTCTCCGGTCTAGCGGGAGGGAATGAGCAGTTCTTC
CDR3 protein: CASSFSGLAGGNEQFF

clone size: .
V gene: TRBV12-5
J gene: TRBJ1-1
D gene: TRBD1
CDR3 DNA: TGTGCTAGTGCCTACCGCTTGGACAGGGCCCTTCCCCGAAAGGACACTGAAGCTTTCTTT
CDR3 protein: CASAYRLDRALPRKDTEAFF

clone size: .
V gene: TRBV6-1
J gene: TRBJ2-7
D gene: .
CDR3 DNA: TGTGCCAGCAGTGTGGACTTCAACAGGGCCTACGAGCAGTACTTC
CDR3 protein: CASSVDFNRAYEQYF

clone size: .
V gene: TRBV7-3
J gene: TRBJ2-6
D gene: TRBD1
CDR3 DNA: TGTGCCAGCAGCCCGGACAGGGATAGGACCAACGTCCTGACTTTC
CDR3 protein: CASSPDRDRTNVLTF

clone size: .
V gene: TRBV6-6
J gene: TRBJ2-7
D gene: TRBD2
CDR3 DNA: TGTGCCAGCAGTTACTCGGGGGGACTAGCGGGAGAGCAGTACTTC
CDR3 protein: CASSYSGGLAGEQYF

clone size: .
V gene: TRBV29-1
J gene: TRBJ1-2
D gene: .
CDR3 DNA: TGCAGCGTTGTTCCCCAGGGAGGCGGGGGCTACACCTTC
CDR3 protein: CSVVPQGGGGYTF

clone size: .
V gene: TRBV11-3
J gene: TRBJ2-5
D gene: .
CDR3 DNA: TGTGCCAGCAGCTTAGTTGGCACAGAGACCCAGTACTTC
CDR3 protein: CASSLVGTETQYF

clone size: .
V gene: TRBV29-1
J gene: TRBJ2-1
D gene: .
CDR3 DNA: TGCAGCGTTGAGGCTAGCGTATACAATGAGCAGTTCTTC
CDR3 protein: CSVEASVYNEQFF

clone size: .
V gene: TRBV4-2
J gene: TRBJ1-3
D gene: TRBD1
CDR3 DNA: TGTGCCAGCAGCCAAACTGTGACAGGGATCTCTGGAAACACCATATATTTT
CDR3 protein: CASSQTVTGISGNTIYF

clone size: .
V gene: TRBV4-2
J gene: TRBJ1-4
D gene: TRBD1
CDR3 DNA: TGTGCCAGCAGCCACGGACAGGGGATAAATGAAAAACTGTTTTTT
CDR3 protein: CASSHGQGINEKLFF

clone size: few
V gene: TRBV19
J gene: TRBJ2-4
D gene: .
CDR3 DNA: TGTGCCAGTAGTGTTCAGGGTTCCATTCAGTACTTC
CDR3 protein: CASSVQGSIQYF

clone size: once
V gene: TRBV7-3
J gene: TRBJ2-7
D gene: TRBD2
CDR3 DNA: TGTGCCAGCAGCTTAACTAGCGGGAGTTCCTACGAGCAGTACTTC
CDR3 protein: CASSLTSGSSYEQYF

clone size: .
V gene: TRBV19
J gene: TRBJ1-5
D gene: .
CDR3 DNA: TGTGCCAGTAGTATAACGGCAGGGCTCGGGCAGCCCCAGCATTTT
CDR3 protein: CASSITAGLGQPQHF

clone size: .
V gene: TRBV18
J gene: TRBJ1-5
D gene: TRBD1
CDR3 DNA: TGTGCCAGCTCAGTAGGGACAGATAGCAATCAGCCCCAGCATTTT
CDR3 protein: CASSVGTDSNQPQHF

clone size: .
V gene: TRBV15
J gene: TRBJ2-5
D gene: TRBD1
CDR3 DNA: TGTGCCACCAGCAGACTACCTCCGGGACAGGGTCAAGAGACCCAGTACTTC
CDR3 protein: CATSRLPPGQGQETQYF

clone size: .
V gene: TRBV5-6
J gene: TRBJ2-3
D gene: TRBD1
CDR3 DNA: TGTGCCAGCAGCTATGGACAGGGTTCGGCAGATACGCAGTATTTT
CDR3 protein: CASSYGQGSADTQYF

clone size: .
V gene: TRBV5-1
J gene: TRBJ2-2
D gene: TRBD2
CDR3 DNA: TGCGCCAGCAGCATCACTTCGGGAGGCGGCACCGGGGAGCTGTTTTTT
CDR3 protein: CASSITSGGGTGELFF

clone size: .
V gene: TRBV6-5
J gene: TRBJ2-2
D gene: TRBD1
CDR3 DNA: TGTGCCAGCAGGAGGAGGACAGGGGACACCGGGGAGCTGTTTTTT
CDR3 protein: CASRRRTGDTGELFF

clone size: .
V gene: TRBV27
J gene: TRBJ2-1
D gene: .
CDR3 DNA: TGTGCCAGCAGTTTTCAGGCCTCTAGCTACCTCAATGAGCAGTTCTTC
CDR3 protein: CASSFQASSYLNEQFF

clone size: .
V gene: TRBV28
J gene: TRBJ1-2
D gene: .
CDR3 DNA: TGTGCCAGCAGAGTACAGGGAGCTAACTATGGCTACACCTTC
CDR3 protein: CASRVQGANYGYTF

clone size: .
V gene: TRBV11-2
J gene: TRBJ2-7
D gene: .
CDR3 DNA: TGTGCCAGCAGCTTAGATTTCGGTCTGATGGAGTACTTC
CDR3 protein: CASSLDFGLMEYF

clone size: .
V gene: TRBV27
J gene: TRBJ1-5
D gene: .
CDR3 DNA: TGTGCCAGCAGTGGTTTTCGGGGGTCTATCAATCAGCCCCAGCATTTT
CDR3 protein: CASSGFRGSINQPQHF

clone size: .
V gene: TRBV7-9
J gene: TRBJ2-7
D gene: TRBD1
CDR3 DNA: TGTGCCAGCAGCCTCACCTGGGACAGCTCCTACGAGCAGTACTTC
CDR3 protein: CASSLTWDSSYEQYF

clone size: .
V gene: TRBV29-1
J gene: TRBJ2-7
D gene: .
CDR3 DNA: TGCAGCGTTGAAGAGGGGGCGTGGAACGAGCAGTACTTC
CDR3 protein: CSVEEGAWNEQYF

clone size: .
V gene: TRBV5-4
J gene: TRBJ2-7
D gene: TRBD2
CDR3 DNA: TGTGCCAGCAGCTTGGGATCCCCTAGCGGTAACGAGCAGTACTTC
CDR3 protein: CASSLGSPSGNEQYF

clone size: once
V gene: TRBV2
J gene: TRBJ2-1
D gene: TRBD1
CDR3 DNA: TGTGCCAGCAGTTTACCGGGACAGGGTGACAATGAGCAGTTCTTC
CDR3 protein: CASSLPGQGDNEQFF

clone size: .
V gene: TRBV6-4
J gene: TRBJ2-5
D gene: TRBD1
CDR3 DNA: TGTGCCAGCAGTCCGACAGGGGCCTACCAAGAGACCCAGTACTTC
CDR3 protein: CASSPTGAYQETQYF

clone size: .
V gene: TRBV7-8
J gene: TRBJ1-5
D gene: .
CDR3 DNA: TGTGCCAGCAGCTTAGTGAGTAATCAGCCCCAGCATTTT
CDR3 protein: CASSLVSNQPQHF

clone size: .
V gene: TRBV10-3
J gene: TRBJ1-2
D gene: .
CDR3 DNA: TGTGCCATCAGAGTTCAGGCGACAAACTATGGCTACACCTTC
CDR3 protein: CAIRVQATNYGYTF

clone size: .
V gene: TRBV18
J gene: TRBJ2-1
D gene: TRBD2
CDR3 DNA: TGTGCCAGCTCACCACAGAGCGGGGACAATGAGCAGTTCTTC
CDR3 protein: CASSPQSGDNEQFF

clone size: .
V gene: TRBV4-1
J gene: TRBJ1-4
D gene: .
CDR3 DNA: TGCGCCAGCAGCCAAGATTCTAGTAAACTGTTTTTT
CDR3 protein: CASSQDSSKLFF

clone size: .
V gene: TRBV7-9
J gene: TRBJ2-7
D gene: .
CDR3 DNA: TGTGCCAGCAGCCCAGGGTTCTACGAGCAGTACTTC
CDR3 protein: CASSPGFYEQYF

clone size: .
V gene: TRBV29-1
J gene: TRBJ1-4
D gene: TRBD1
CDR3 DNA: TGCAGCGGATCTACCGGGACAGTCGATGAAAAACTGTTTTTT
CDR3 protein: CSGSTGTVDEKLFF

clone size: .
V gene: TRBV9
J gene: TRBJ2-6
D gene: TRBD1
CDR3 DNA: TGTGCCAGCAGCCCCAGGGGGCCCGCTGGGGCCAACGTCCTGACTTTC
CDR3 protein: CASSPRGPAGANVLTF

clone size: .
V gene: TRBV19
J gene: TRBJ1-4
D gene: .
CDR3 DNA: TGTGCCAGTAGTATAGATGCCGGGAATGAAAAACTGTTTTTT
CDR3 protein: CASSIDAGNEKLFF

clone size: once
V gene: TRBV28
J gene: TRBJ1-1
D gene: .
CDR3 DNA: TGTGCCAGCAGAGAACCGCGGAACACTGAAGCTTTCTTT
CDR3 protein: CASREPRNTEAFF

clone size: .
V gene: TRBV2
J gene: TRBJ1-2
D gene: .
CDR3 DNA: TGTGCCAGTAGGACAGACTCTAACTATGGCTACACCTTC
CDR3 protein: CASRTDSNYGYTF

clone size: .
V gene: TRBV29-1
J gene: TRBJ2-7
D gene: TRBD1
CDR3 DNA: TGCAGCGTCGACGTTGCCGGGACAGCCTACGAGCAGTACTTC
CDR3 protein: CSVDVAGTAYEQYF

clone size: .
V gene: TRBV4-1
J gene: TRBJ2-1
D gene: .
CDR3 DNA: TGCGCCAGCAGCCAAAACCGCCTAGCGGAGCAGTTCTTC
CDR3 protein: CASSQNRLAEQFF

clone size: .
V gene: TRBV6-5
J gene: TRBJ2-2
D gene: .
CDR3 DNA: TGTGCCAGCAGTCAAAATAGCGGATACACCGGGGAGCTGTTTTTT
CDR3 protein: CASSQNSGYTGELFF

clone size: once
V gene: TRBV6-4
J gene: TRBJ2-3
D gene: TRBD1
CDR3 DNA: TGTGCCAGCAGGGGACAGGGGGCCCATTATTTT
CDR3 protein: CASRGQGAHYF

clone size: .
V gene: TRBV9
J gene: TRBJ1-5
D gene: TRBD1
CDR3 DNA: TGTGCCAGCAGCGGGACAGGGGACAATCAGCCCCAGCATTTT
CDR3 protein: CASSGTGDNQPQHF

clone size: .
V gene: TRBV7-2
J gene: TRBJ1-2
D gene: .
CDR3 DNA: TGTGCCAGCAGCTTAGACAGGACCCAAATTACTAACTATGGCTACACCTTC
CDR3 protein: CASSLDRTQITNYGYTF

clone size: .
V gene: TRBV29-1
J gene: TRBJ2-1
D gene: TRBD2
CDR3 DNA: TGCAGCGCCACTGGACTAGCGAGGAGCTCCTACAATGAGCAGTTCTTC
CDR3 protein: CSATGLARSSYNEQFF

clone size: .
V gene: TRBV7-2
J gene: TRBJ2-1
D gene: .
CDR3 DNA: TGTGCCAGCAGCTTAGAACAGGGTAGCTCCTACAATGAGCAGTTCTTC
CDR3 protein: CASSLEQGSSYNEQFF

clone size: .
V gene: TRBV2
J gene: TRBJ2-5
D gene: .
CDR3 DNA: TGTGCCAGCAGCCCATGGACAGACGAAGAGACCCAGTACTTC
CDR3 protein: CASSPWTDEETQYF

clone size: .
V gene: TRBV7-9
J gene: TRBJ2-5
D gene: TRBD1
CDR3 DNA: TGTGCCAGCAGCTTCGGACAGGGCGGGGAGACCCAGTACTTC
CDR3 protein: CASSFGQGGETQYF

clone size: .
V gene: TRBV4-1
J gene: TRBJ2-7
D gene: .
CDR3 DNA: TGCGCCAGCAGCCCCCAAGTCTTGGAGGACGGGTACTACGAGCAGTACTTC
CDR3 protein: CASSPQVLEDGYYEQYF